The rows below give T cell receptor beta chains drawn from one sample of a study of blood T cell repertoires in COVID-19. The assay was immunoSEQ multiplex PCR, and TCRdb's table has in-frame clones only and misses some. The sample comprises around 300,000 clones, 75% to 90% of which are singletons, and around 2% rests with the top ten. The sequencing input was peripheral blood. All receptors derive from a man in his forties or fifties with acute or convalescent COVID-19. CDR3s include the opening cysteine and the closing phenylalanine or tryptophan. D genes are given only for firm matches.

v_gene	d_gene	j_gene	CDR3aa
TRBV25-1	.	TRBJ2-7	CASSAGIENSYEQYF
TRBV9	.	TRBJ1-2	CASSVGIATYGYTF
TRBV30	.	TRBJ2-7	CACLQGPYEQYF
TRBV30	TRBD1	TRBJ2-5	CAWSVGHRGKETQYF
TRBV10-1	.	TRBJ2-3	CASSKRQGTNTQYF
TRBV30	.	TRBJ2-2	CAWTQGTGELFF
TRBV5-6	.	TRBJ1-1	CASSLGVSVGAFF
TRBV3-1/TRBV3-2	.	TRBJ2-3	CASSTQTDTQYF
TRBV19	.	TRBJ1-5	CASSLQRNQPQHF
TRBV3-1/TRBV3-2	TRBD1	TRBJ1-2	CASSQDRPGGGYTF
TRBV19	TRBD1	TRBJ1-3	CASTTQGPAYSGNTIYF
TRBV6-6	TRBD1	TRBJ1-4	CASSYPGQGTNEKLFF
TRBV18	TRBD1	TRBJ1-1	CASSPPSGTGVAFF
TRBV5-5	.	TRBJ1-1	CASSFRGDSTEAFF
TRBV6-5	.	TRBJ2-7	CASTILGQRQYF
TRBV5-1	.	TRBJ2-2	CASSLPDRQTTNTGELFF
TRBV7-3	.	TRBJ1-5	CASSTRGSNQPQHF
TRBV6-5	TRBD2	TRBJ2-3	CASKDLAGTDTQYF
TRBV14	.	TRBJ1-2	CASSQGQALANYGYTF
TRBV2	TRBD2	TRBJ2-1	CASRRAGGRYNEQFF
TRBV19	.	TRBJ2-2	CALKDRNTGELFF
TRBV18	TRBD1	TRBJ1-2	CASSSGQGSYGYTF
TRBV5-1	TRBD1	TRBJ1-1	CASGRDREWSEAFF
TRBV29-1	.	TRBJ2-7	CSVVGASGYEQYF
TRBV21-1	.	TRBJ2-4	CASSKAGPLETKNIQYF
TRBV4-2	.	TRBJ1-2	CASSLGHLDNYGYTF
TRBV6-5	.	TRBJ1-6	CASASGGSDSPLHF
TRBV11-2	TRBD2	TRBJ2-1	CASSLASGAGDEQFF
TRBV5-1	TRBD1	TRBJ1-2	CASSGGSTGTDYGYTF
TRBV27	TRBD2	TRBJ2-5	CASSSPGLAGSRYF
TRBV14	.	TRBJ1-1	CASSQDAGMNTEAFF
TRBV7-9	.	TRBJ1-2	CASSFYGRDYGYTF
TRBV3-1/TRBV3-2	TRBD1	TRBJ1-5	CASSLQGGSNQPQHF
TRBV3-1/TRBV3-2	TRBD1	TRBJ1-2	CATYQRGTGLDGYTF
TRBV6-5	.	TRBJ2-2	CASKGPERSGELFF
TRBV27	.	TRBJ1-5	CASSLRGVSNQPQHF
TRBV7-9	.	TRBJ2-4	CASSGAENIQYF
TRBV3-1/TRBV3-2	.	TRBJ1-2	CASSQVSDYGYTF
TRBV9	.	TRBJ1-2	CASSARDTNYGYTF
TRBV7-9	.	TRBJ1-1	CASSPSGPTEAFF
TRBV6-1	.	TRBJ2-2	CASSELSGVTGELFF
TRBV3-1/TRBV3-2	.	TRBJ2-2	CASSSGAPALGELFF
TRBV6-6	TRBD2	TRBJ2-1	CASSYSAGGPGEQFF
TRBV24-1	TRBD1	TRBJ1-1	CATSDSWTGAGRAEAFF
TRBV30	TRBD1	TRBJ1-2	CADRAAANYGYTF
TRBV3-1/TRBV3-2	.	TRBJ2-2	CASSQDPPAGELFF
TRBV2	.	TRBJ2-2	CASSEATRGELFF
TRBV5-6	.	TRBJ1-1	CASSLAGASPEAFF
TRBV5-1	.	TRBJ1-4	CASSLAGGENEKLFF
TRBV5-1	TRBD1	TRBJ1-1	CASSFRGQGNTEAFF
TRBV6-5	TRBD1	TRBJ2-1	CASSSGDRSYNEQFF
TRBV3-1/TRBV3-2	.	TRBJ1-1	CASSQAGANTEAFF
TRBV7-8	.	TRBJ1-2	CASSLEVGGYTF
TRBV5-4	TRBD2	TRBJ2-5	CASSPGGAGEYQETQYF